These 2 T cell receptor beta chains were sequenced from one sample in a study of blood T cell repertoires in COVID-19. Sequencing used immunoSEQ multiplex PCR; TCRdb keeps in-frame clones, though not all of them. The sample lists some 670,000 clones; about 87% were seen once. The material sequenced was peripheral blood. Receptor source: a young woman with acute or convalescent COVID-19.

This clone was found a few times. The CDR3: CASSRKTGTGDEKLFF. DNA of the CDR3: TGCGCCAGCAGCCGGAAAACCGGGACAGGGGATGAAAAACTGTTTTTT. The chain uses TRBV4-3 and TRBJ1-4; 10 bases agree with TRBD1. Germline loops: CDR1 LGHNA, CDR2 YSLEER. The CDR3 loop spans 16 amino acids. V lost 4 bases, J lost 6 bases, and 8 bases stayed unmatched.

The rearrangement joins TRBV6-2 or TRBV6-3 to TRBJ1-5; D is unresolved. The ends were cut back, 4 bases at V and 7 bases at J, with 14 bases in the middle. Germline assignment: CDR1 MNHEY and CDR2 SVGEGT. CDR3 length: 14 amino acids. In nucleotides, the CDR3 is TGTGCCAGCAGTTCCTTGAGTCAATCGCAGCCCCAGCATTTT. It encodes CASSSLSQSQPQHF.